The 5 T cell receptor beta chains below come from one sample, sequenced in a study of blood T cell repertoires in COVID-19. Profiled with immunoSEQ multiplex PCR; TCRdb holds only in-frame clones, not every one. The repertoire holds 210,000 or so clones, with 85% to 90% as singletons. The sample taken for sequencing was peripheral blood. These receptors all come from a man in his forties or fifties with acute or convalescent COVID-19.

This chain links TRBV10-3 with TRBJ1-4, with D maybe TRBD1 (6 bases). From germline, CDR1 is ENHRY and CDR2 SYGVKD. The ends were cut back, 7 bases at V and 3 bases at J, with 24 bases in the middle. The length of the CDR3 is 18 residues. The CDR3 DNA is TGTGCCATCACCAACCGAAGGGATCACAGGGTCTCTAATGAAAAACTGTTTTTT. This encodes CAITNRRDHRVSNEKLFF.

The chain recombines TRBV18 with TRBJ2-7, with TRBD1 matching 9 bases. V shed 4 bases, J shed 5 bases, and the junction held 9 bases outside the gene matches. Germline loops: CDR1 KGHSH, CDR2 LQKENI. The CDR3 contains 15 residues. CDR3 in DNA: TGTGCCAGCTCACTAAGCGGACAGGGGTTTGACGAGCAGTACTTC. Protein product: CASSLSGQGFDEQYF.

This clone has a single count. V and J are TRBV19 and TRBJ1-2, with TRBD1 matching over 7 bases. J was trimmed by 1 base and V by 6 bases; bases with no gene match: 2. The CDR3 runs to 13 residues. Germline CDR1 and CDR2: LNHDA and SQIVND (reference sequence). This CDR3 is CASRRDSNYGYTF. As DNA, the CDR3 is TGTGCCAGTAGGCGGGACAGTAACTATGGCTACACCTTC.

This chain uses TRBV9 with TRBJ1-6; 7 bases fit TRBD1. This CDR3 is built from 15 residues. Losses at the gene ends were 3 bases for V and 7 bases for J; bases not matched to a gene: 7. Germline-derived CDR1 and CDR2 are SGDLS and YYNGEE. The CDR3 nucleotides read TGTGCCAGCAGCGAATCGGCCAGGGGGAATTCACCCCTCCACTTT. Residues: CASSESARGNSPLHF.

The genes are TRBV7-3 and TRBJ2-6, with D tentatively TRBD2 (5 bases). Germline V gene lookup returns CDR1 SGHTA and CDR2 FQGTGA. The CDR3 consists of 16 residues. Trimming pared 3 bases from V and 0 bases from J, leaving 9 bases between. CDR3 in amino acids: CASSFSGNSGANVLTF. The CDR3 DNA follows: TGTGCCAGCAGCTTTTCGGGGAACTCTGGGGCCAACGTCCTGACTTTC.